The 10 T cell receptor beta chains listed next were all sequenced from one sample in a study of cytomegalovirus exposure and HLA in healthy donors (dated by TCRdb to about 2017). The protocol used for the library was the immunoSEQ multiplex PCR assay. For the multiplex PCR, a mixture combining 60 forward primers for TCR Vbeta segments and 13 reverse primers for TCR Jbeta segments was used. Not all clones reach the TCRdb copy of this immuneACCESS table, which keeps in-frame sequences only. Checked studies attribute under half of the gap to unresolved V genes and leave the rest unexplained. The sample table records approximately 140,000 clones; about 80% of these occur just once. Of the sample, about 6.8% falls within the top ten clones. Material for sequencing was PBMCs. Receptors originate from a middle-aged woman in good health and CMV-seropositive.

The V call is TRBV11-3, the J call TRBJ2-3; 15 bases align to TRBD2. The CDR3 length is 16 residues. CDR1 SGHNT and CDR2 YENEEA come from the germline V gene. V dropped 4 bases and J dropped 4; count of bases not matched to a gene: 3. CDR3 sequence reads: CASSSGLAGGSDTQYF. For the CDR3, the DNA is TGTGCCAGCAGCTCCGGACTAGCGGGAGGGTCAGATACGCAGTATTTT.

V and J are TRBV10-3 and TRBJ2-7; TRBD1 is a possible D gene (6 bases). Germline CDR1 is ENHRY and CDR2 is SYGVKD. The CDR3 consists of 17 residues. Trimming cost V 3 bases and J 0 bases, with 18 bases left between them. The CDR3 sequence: CAISDATIRDTSYEQYF. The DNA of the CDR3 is TGTGCCATCAGTGATGCAACCATCCGGGACACCTCCTACGAGCAGTACTTC.

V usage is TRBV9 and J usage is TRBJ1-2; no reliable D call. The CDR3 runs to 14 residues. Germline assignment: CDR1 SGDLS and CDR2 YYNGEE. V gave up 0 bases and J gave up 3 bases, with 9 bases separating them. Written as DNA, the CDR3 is TGTGCCAGCAGCGTAGTATCGGGAGACTATGGCTACACCTTC. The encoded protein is CASSVVSGDYGYTF. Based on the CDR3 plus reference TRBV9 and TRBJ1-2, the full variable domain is DSGVTQTPKHLITATGQRVTLRCSPRSGDLSVYWYQQSLDQGLQFLIQYYNGEERAKGNILERFSAQQFPDLHSELNLSSLELGDSALYFCASSVVSGDYGYTFGSGTRLTVV.

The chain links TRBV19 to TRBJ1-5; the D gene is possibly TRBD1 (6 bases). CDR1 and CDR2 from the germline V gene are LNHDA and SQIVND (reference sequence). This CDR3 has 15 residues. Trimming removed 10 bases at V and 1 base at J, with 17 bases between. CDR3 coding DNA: TGTGCCATCAAGGTGGGGGGGCGAAGCAATCAGCCCCAGCATTTT. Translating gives CAIKVGGRSNQPQHF.

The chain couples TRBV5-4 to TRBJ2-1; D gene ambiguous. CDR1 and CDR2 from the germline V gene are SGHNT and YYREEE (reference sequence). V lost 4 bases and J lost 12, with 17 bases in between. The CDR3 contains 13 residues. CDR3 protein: CASSADPPRRQFF. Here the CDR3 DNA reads TGTGCCAGCAGCGCCGACCCACCCAGGCGGCAGTTCTTC.

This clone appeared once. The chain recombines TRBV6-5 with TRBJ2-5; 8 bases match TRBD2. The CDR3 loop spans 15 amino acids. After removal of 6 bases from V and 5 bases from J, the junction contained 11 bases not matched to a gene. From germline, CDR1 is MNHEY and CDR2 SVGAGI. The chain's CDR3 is CASSKGLVVAETQYF. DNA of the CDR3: TGTGCCAGCAGCAAGGGACTAGTGGTTGCCGAGACCCAGTACTTC.

CDR3 amino acids: CASSFYSGAKNIQYF. As DNA, the CDR3 is TGCGCCAGCAGCTTCTATAGTGGAGCCAAAAACATTCAGTACTTC. The chain recombines TRBV5-1 with TRBJ2-4; D remains unclear. V lost 2 bases and J lost 0, with 9 bases in between. CDR1 and CDR2 (germline): SGHRS, YFSETQ. This CDR3 has 15 amino acids.

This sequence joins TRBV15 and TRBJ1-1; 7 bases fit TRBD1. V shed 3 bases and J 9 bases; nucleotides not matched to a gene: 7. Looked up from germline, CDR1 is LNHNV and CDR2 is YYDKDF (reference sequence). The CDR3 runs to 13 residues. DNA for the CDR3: TGTGCCACCAGCAGGGGTGACAGGGTTAAAGCTTTCTTT. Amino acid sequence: CATSRGDRVKAFF.

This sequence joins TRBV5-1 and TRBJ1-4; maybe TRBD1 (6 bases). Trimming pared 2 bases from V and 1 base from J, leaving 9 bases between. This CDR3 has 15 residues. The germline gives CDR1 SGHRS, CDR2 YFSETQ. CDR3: CASSFGQLTNEKLFF. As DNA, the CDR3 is TGCGCCAGCAGCTTTGGACAGTTAACTAATGAAAAACTGTTTTTT.

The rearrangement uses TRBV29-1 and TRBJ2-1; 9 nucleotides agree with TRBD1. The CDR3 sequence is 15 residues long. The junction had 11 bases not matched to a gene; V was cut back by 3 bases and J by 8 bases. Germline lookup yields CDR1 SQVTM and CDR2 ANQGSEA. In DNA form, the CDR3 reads TGCAGCGTTGACCCCGGGACAGGGAACTTCGATGAGCAGTTCTTC. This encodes CSVDPGTGNFDEQFF.